The clone carrying this TCR beta chain was observed a handful of times. Its target is unknown. This sample was included in a study of beta chain features in type 1 diabetes. General study findings and limits: Across all four CD4+ subsets, people with type 1 diabetes showed modestly shorter TCRB CDR3s. In the patient group, naive, central memory and Treg TCRB repertoires seemed more alike than in the healthy donor group. Insertions at VDJ junctions were less frequent in type 1 diabetes patients. These patients also deleted more nucleotides at the same junctions.

The junction had 3 bases not matched to a gene; V was cut back by 3 bases and J by 4 bases. Germline CDR1 is LGHNA and CDR2 is YSLEER. CDR3 length equals 15 residues. cDNA synthesis used the whole RNA isolate, giving expressed TCRB sequences. Each sample of naive, central memory or regulatory T cells had, on average, about 3.57 million reads. Produced via immunoSEQ multiplex PCR; TCRdb's table is partial and in-frame only. The table has roughly 340,000 clones, around 12% seen once. Sorting with CD45RO/CCR7/CD25/CD127/CD95/CD27 yielded naive, central memory, regulatory and stem-like memory CD4+ cells. Sequenced input: naive CD4+ T cells from blood. The gene calls are TRBV4-3 and TRBJ2-3, with 11 positions matching TRBD1. This sequence originates from a woman aged 18-29 years with type 1 diabetes. CDR3 nucleotide sequence: TGCGCCAGCAGCCAGGACAGGGGGCGGGCAGATACGCAGTATTTT. Its protein product is CASSQDRGRADTQYF.